Reported below is one TCR beta chain. The target antigen is unknown. Primers: 60 Vbeta forward and 13 Jbeta reverse. The repertoire was sequenced with immunoSEQ multiplex PCR; TCRdb's copy has only in-frame clones and lacks some. The sample records 100,000 to 140,000 clones, around 77% being singletons. The sample belongs to a study of cytomegalovirus exposure and HLA in healthy donors. The study's findings and limits: Most of the TCR beta V segments (in an earlier analysis) were productive either about 90% or about 30% of the time.

The CDR3 loop spans 14 amino acids. The ends lost 8 bases at V and 3 bases at J; junction bases unmatched: 10. Germline assignment: CDR1 LNHDA and CDR2 SQIVND (reference sequence). Specimen: PBMCs. This receptor was obtained from a male donor in good health and CMV-seronegative. This chain connects TRBV19 to TRBJ2-7; 7 nucleotides agree with TRBD2. CDR3 DNA: TGTGCCAGTGGAGATGGGAGGGGCAACTACGAGCAGTACTTC. Its protein is CASGDGRGNYEQYF.